What follows is one T cell receptor beta chain and its context. Its antigen is unknown. Base-call qualities are not available, and no considerably larger clone is one nucleotide away. Library preparation employed RT-PCR. For sequencing, a NextSeq 550 was employed. TCRdb passed the public sequencing reads through fastp at Q25 and MiXCR, retaining productive beta sequences. Rows merge per CDR3 protein into single entries with the most common DNA and genes. Present in this sample are about 960,000 distinct CDR3 sequences, over 15% of which were seen just once. In total, the top ten clones hold around 6% of the sample. The data stem from a study of patients and donors after allogeneic stem cell transplantation (TCRdb year 2020). This receptor was taken from a human donor who was either an allogeneic HSCT recipient or a stem cell or donor lymphocyte infusion donor (not recorded which). It is not recorded whose cells these are; they may come from a transplant donor. Sequencing input: blood, either unsorted or a sorted T cell fraction (not recorded which).

The sequence in DNA is TGCGCCAGCAGCTTTGGAAGAGCGGGTAACTACAATGAGCAGTTCTTC. This gives the protein CASSFGRAGNYNEQFF. The sequence links TRBV5-1 to TRBJ2-1; TRBD2 is perhaps the D gene, given 6 matching bases. The CDR3 measures 16 amino acids from cysteine to phenylalanine. CDR3 DNA only is kept here, 48 bases in frame from base 1. V and J are truncated by 2 bases and 3 bases respectively, leaving an intervening sequence of 15 bases. Sequences SGHRS (CDR1) and YFSETQ (CDR2) are obtained from the germline V gene.